A single sample gave rise to the 8 T cell receptor beta chains below, sequenced in a study of OX40 agonist ivuxolimab in advanced cancers. Measured with immunoSEQ multiplex PCR; TCRdb has only the in-frame clones, and not every one. The profile covers about 130,000 clones, with about 92% appearing a single time and over 0.8% taken by the ten largest. The source was CD4+ or CD8+ T cells sorted from blood, collected in a trial of the OX40 agonist ivuxolimab. These receptors all come from an adult with an advanced solid tumor such as melanoma, head and neck, liver or kidney cancer.

The gene calls are TRBV7-7 and TRBJ2-7; 7 bases match TRBD1. The CDR3 loop spans 16 amino acids. Germline V gene lookup returns CDR1 SSHAT and CDR2 FNYEAQ (reference sequence). Trimming took 4 bases from V and 0 from J; bases not matched to a gene: 9. DNA for the CDR3: TGTGCCAGCAGCTACTCGGGACAGCTTCCCTCCTACGAGCAGTACTTC. Translating it yields CASSYSGQLPSYEQYF. Complete variable domain (other parts from reference TRBV7-7 and TRBJ2-7): GAGVSQSPRYKVTKRGQDVTLRCDPISSHATLYWYQQALGQGPEFLTYFNYEAQPDKSGLPSDRFSAERPEGSISTLTIQRTEQRDSAMYRCASSYSGQLPSYEQYFGPGTRLTVT.

The chain is built from TRBV5-4 and TRBJ1-5; the D gene is possibly TRBD1 (5 bases). Germline V gene lookup returns CDR1 SGHNT and CDR2 YYREEE (reference sequence). This CDR3 is built from 15 residues. With 6 bases removed from V and 2 bases from J, the gap between germline ends came to 15 bases. CDR3 nucleotides: TGTGCCAGCACTACTGGCAGGGTAGGCAATCAGCCCCAGCATTTT. It yields the protein CASTTGRVGNQPQHF.

The rearrangement links TRBV25-1 to TRBJ1-1; the D is unclear. Germline values: CDR1 MGHDK, CDR2 SYGVNS. The CDR3 sequence is 11 residues long. Trimming removed 5 bases from V and 3 bases from J, with 4 bases in between. CDR3 DNA sequence: TGTGCCAGCAGTTCCTACACTGAAGCTTTCTTT. It specifies CASSSYTEAFF.

The V call is TRBV6-5, the J call TRBJ1-1; D is unclear. The V end was cut by 7 bases, the J end by 7 bases, with 22 bases between. Germline values: CDR1 MNHEY, CDR2 SVGAGI. CDR3 length: 15 residues. The CDR3 reads CASTHGRRGRDEAFF. The CDR3 coding sequence is TGTGCCAGCACCCACGGCCGTCGGGGTCGAGATGAAGCTTTCTTT.

The chain joins TRBV5-4 to TRBJ2-7; 7 positions match TRBD1. Germline assignment: CDR1 SGHNT and CDR2 YYREEE (reference sequence). Germline trimming cut 4 bases from V and 4 bases from J; bases unmatched to any gene: 5. This CDR3 comprises 13 residues. The CDR3 sequence: CASSPGQHYEQYF. In nucleotides, the CDR3 is TGTGCCAGCAGCCCGGGACAGCATTACGAGCAGTACTTC.

The chain combines TRBV18 with TRBJ1-4; 11 bases align to TRBD1. V was clipped by 0 bases and J by 7 bases; unmatched bases: 10. This CDR3 is built from 18 residues. Germline CDR1 and CDR2: KGHSH and LQKENI. CDR3 region: CASSPPRLTGTGGEKLFF. Written as DNA, the CDR3 is TGTGCCAGCTCACCACCACGCCTGACCGGGACAGGGGGTGAAAAACTGTTTTTT.

The chain employs TRBV7-2 and TRBJ2-3, with 13 bases aligning to TRBD2. The CDR3 loop spans 18 amino acids. Trimming took 2 bases from V and 2 from J; bases not matched to a gene: 7. Germline V lookup: CDR1 SGHTA, CDR2 FQGNSA. The CDR3 DNA sequence: TGTGCCAGCAGCTTATTGACTAGCGGGGGGAGGAACACAGATACGCAGTATTTT. It is translated as CASSLLTSGGRNTDTQYF.

The chain joins TRBV11-2 to TRBJ2-7; D gene unclear. The CDR3 is made up of 15 amino acids. V lost 0 bases and J lost 0, with 9 bases in between. Looked up from germline, CDR1 is SGHAT and CDR2 is FQNNGV. This CDR3 is CASSLDLAGSYEQYF. The CDR3 bases are TGTGCCAGCAGCTTAGACCTGGCAGGCTCCTACGAGCAGTACTTC.